The clone carrying this T cell receptor beta chain was seen a handful of times. These data belong to a study of response to subunit inactivated influenza vaccine. Trimming took 6 bases from V and 8 from J, leaving 14 bases between them. This CDR3 has 14 amino acids. From germline, CDR1 is SGHAT and CDR2 FQNNGV. TCRdb processed the RT-PCR reads anew with MiXCR; each CDR3 protein has one entry. This repertoire shows 450,000 to 500,000 distinct CDR3 sequences, about 10% found once; its top ten account for 9.5% to 15%. V gene TRBV11-2 combines with J gene TRBJ1-6, with D possibly being TRBD1 (6 bases). Here the sequenced sample was PBMCs from blood, taken 40 to 50 days after vaccination. This TCR derives from a man aged 45-65 years who received an inactivated influenza vaccine. This CDR3 is CASRVGADHSPLHF. The DNA for the CDR3 is TGTGCCAGCAGGGTGGGGGCGGATCATTCACCCCTCCACTTT. The variable domain in full, completed from reference TRBV11-2 and TRBJ1-6, reads EAGVAQSPRYKIIEKRQSVAFWCNPISGHATLYWYQQILGQGPKLLIQFQNNGVVDDSQLPKDRFSAERLKGVDSTLKIQPAKLEDSAVYLCASRVGADHSPLHFGNGTRLTVT.